Given below is one T cell receptor beta chain in context. Germline CDR1 and CDR2: SGHTA and FQGNSA. The CDR3 length is 15 residues. The V and J ends lost 4 bases and 6 bases, in that order; junction bases with no gene match: 6. The source of the sample is a study of blood T cell repertoires in COVID-19. About the study: The United States, Italy and Spain supplied acute and convalescent COVID-19 samples. T cells, B-cell-depleted T cells, or PBMCs provided the cDNA or gDNA that served as material.

Study processing details: Amplification from reference gene primers served as the basis for estimated nucleated cell counts. Profiled with immunoSEQ multiplex PCR; TCRdb holds only in-frame clones, not every one. Clone size and V and J calls were adopted from that table, with D and trimming inferred from the DNA. The table has around 40,000 clones, 79% seen once. The chain combines TRBV7-2 with TRBJ2-2; 9 bases are a match to TRBD1. The clonotype was recovered from a man in his 70s with acute or convalescent COVID-19. Material: peripheral blood. CDR3 region: CASSSGTGFAGELFF. The CDR3, as DNA: TGTGCCAGCAGCTCCGGGACAGGGTTCGCCGGGGAGCTGTTTTTT.